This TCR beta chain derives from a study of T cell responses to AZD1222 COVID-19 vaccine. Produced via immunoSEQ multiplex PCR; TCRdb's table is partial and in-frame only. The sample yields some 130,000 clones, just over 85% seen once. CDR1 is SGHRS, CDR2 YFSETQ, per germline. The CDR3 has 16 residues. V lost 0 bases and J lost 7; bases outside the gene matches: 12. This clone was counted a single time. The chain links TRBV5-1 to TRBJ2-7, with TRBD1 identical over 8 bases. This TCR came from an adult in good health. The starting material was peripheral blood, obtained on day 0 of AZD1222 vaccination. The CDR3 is CASSLVRTGTLGEQYF. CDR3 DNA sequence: TGCGCCAGCAGCTTGGTGCGGACAGGGACCCTCGGGGAGCAGTACTTC. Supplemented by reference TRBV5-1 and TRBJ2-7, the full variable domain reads KAGVTQTPRYLIKTRGQQVTLSCSPISGHRSVSWYQQTPGQGLQFLFEYFSETQRNKGNFPGRFSGRQFSNSRSEMNVSTLELGDSALYLCASSLVRTGTLGEQYFGPGTRLTVT.